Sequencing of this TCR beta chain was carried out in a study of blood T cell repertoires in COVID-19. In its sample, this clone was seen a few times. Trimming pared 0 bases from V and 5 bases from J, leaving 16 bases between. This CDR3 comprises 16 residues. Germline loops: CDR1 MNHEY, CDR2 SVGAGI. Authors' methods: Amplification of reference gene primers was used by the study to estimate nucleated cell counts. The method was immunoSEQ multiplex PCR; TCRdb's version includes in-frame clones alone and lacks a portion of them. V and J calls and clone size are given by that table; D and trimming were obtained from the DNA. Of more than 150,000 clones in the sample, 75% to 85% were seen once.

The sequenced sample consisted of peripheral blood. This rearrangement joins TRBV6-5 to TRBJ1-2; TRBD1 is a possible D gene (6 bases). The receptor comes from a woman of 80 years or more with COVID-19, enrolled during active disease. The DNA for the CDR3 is TGTGCCAGCAGTTACTCGATCGGCGGGGGCGGTTATGGCTACACCTTC. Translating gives CASSYSIGGGGYGYTF.